A selection of T cell receptor beta chains follows, all from one sample in a study of T cell repertoires in cytomegalovirus infection. TCRdb reprocessed the reads with MiXCR, giving one entry per CDR3 protein. The sample lists around 230,000 distinct CDR3 sequences; 35% to 40% were seen once. Their antigens remain unidentified. Here the sequenced sample was CD8+ T cells from cultured PBMCs, taken from culture after CMV antigen stimulation. The receptor source for this set is a human donor in good health (CMV status not recorded). Some clones in this sample may be carry-over from other donors' samples. CDR3s leave out the opening cysteine and the closing phenylalanine or tryptophan. For some rows the clone size is stated as once, few or many, or as a class when expanded; others skip it.

j_gene: TRBJ2-7; abundance: few; v_gene: TRBV2; CDR3aa: ASGTGSIHEQY
j_gene: TRBJ2-7; abundance: many; v_gene: TRBV7-6; CDR3aa: ASSSGTGRTYEQY
j_gene: TRBJ2-6; abundance: many; v_gene: TRBV11-2; CDR3aa: ASSSGLSPSGANVLT
j_gene: TRBJ2-1; abundance: -; v_gene: TRBV7-4; CDR3aa: AGRSGQGTINEQF
j_gene: TRBJ1-5; abundance: few; v_gene: TRBV4-1; CDR3aa: ASSRTRDPQPQH
j_gene: TRBJ2-2; abundance: few; v_gene: TRBV7-6; CDR3aa: ASSLYRGRGTGELF
j_gene: TRBJ2-1; abundance: -; v_gene: TRBV29-1; CDR3aa: SVEGTSGALSYNEQF
j_gene: TRBJ1-5; abundance: few; v_gene: TRBV28; CDR3aa: ASSNGGEDQPQH
j_gene: TRBJ1-1; abundance: once; v_gene: TRBV13; CDR3aa: ASSYDWTEMNTEAF
j_gene: TRBJ1-2; abundance: -; v_gene: TRBV3-1; CDR3aa: ATLGPGNYYGYT
j_gene: TRBJ2-1; abundance: -; v_gene: TRBV7-8; CDR3aa: ASSSREASSYNEQF
j_gene: TRBJ2-7; abundance: few; v_gene: TRBV7-2; CDR3aa: ASSSSSSSYEQY
j_gene: TRBJ2-7; abundance: few; v_gene: TRBV25-1; CDR3aa: ASSEWADFTYEQY
j_gene: TRBJ2-1; abundance: many; v_gene: TRBV7-6; CDR3aa: ASSFLAGAGDYNEQF
j_gene: TRBJ1-1; abundance: -; v_gene: TRBV27; CDR3aa: ASRGLGQGNTEAF
j_gene: TRBJ2-1; abundance: once; v_gene: TRBV12-3/TRBV12-4; CDR3aa: ASSSSGTSGNEQF
j_gene: TRBJ2-1; abundance: few; v_gene: TRBV24-1; CDR3aa: ATRDRGENEQF
j_gene: TRBJ2-7; abundance: -; v_gene: TRBV7-6; CDR3aa: ASRGDSYEQY
j_gene: TRBJ2-7; abundance: -; v_gene: TRBV20-1; CDR3aa: SARVPASLEQY
j_gene: TRBJ2-3; abundance: few; v_gene: TRBV12-3/TRBV12-4; CDR3aa: ASSFTKDGTDTQY
j_gene: TRBJ2-3; abundance: -; v_gene: TRBV7-6; CDR3aa: ASSSQTDTQY
j_gene: TRBJ2-7; abundance: many; v_gene: TRBV7-2; CDR3aa: ASSFGLATYEQY
j_gene: TRBJ1-2; abundance: -; v_gene: TRBV12-3/TRBV12-4; CDR3aa: ASSSRQGLNYGYT
j_gene: TRBJ2-3; abundance: few; v_gene: TRBV6-1; CDR3aa: ASSEDRGADTQY
j_gene: TRBJ1-2; abundance: -; v_gene: TRBV14; CDR3aa: ASSQVGTDYGYT
j_gene: TRBJ1-1; abundance: few; v_gene: TRBV2; CDR3aa: ASSEIGGRGEAF
j_gene: TRBJ1-1; abundance: -; v_gene: TRBV18; CDR3aa: ASSTQGDGTEAF
j_gene: TRBJ2-7; abundance: -; v_gene: TRBV28; CDR3aa: ASSLGGTISYEQY
j_gene: TRBJ1-1; abundance: -; v_gene: TRBV12-3/TRBV12-4; CDR3aa: ASTLSLDSYFEAF
j_gene: TRBJ1-2; abundance: few; v_gene: TRBV10-3; CDR3aa: AGQGGTDYGYT
j_gene: TRBJ1-6; abundance: -; v_gene: TRBV4-2; CDR3aa: ASSQDLSPLH
j_gene: TRBJ2-7; abundance: many; v_gene: TRBV7-2; CDR3aa: ASSRILGGYEQY
j_gene: TRBJ2-1; abundance: many; v_gene: TRBV6-5; CDR3aa: ASTMRDGLNEQF
j_gene: TRBJ1-5; abundance: few; v_gene: TRBV6-1; CDR3aa: ASSEAGGQPQH
j_gene: TRBJ2-3; abundance: -; v_gene: TRBV12-3/TRBV12-4; CDR3aa: ASSLAGGPNTDTQY
j_gene: TRBJ2-2; abundance: -; v_gene: TRBV27; CDR3aa: ASRRGGGELF
j_gene: TRBJ2-7; abundance: once; v_gene: TRBV27; CDR3aa: ASSLSSNRLYEQY
j_gene: TRBJ2-6; abundance: -; v_gene: TRBV27; CDR3aa: ASRVRDPRGANVLT
j_gene: TRBJ1-5; abundance: -; v_gene: TRBV28; CDR3aa: ASSPPWGGGQPQH
j_gene: TRBJ2-1; abundance: -; v_gene: TRBV20-1; CDR3aa: SSDGDYDNEQF
j_gene: TRBJ1-5; abundance: -; v_gene: TRBV5-1; CDR3aa: ASSVTGANNQPQH
j_gene: TRBJ2-1; abundance: few; v_gene: TRBV7-2; CDR3aa: ASSPAGGIYNEQF
j_gene: TRBJ2-7; abundance: -; v_gene: TRBV19; CDR3aa: ASKKSARARVSYEQY
j_gene: TRBJ2-7; abundance: -; v_gene: TRBV20-1; CDR3aa: SARDLLAGGLSYEQY
j_gene: TRBJ2-1; abundance: -; v_gene: TRBV7-6; CDR3aa: ASSFEGEAGGQDEQF
j_gene: TRBJ2-2; abundance: -; v_gene: TRBV2; CDR3aa: ASGEDPNTGELF
j_gene: TRBJ1-1; abundance: -; v_gene: TRBV10-3; CDR3aa: AISARTEAF
j_gene: TRBJ2-3; abundance: -; v_gene: TRBV10-3; CDR3aa: AISPGQGSTDTQY
j_gene: TRBJ2-1; abundance: few; v_gene: TRBV7-3; CDR3aa: ASSPGGGAVVINEQF
j_gene: TRBJ1-4; abundance: -; v_gene: TRBV12-3/TRBV12-4; CDR3aa: ASRTQGTNEKLF
j_gene: TRBJ2-1; abundance: -; v_gene: TRBV12-3/TRBV12-4; CDR3aa: ASSLSGVAGVYNEQF
j_gene: TRBJ2-3; abundance: -; v_gene: TRBV4-2; CDR3aa: ASSQDGRGGVLIWHTQY
j_gene: TRBJ2-1; abundance: -; v_gene: TRBV12-3/TRBV12-4; CDR3aa: ASRQLAATYNEQF
j_gene: TRBJ1-4; abundance: -; v_gene: TRBV2; CDR3aa: ASSLTGVGEKLF
j_gene: TRBJ2-2; abundance: few; v_gene: TRBV27; CDR3aa: ASSFLSNTGELF
j_gene: TRBJ2-1; abundance: -; v_gene: TRBV7-3; CDR3aa: ASSPTGPNGGEQF
j_gene: TRBJ2-1; abundance: -; v_gene: TRBV4-1; CDR3aa: ASSRLREVSNEQF
j_gene: TRBJ2-2; abundance: -; v_gene: TRBV6-5; CDR3aa: ASSYSPGLNTGELF
j_gene: TRBJ2-7; abundance: -; v_gene: TRBV12-3/TRBV12-4; CDR3aa: ASSLGEDYEQY